Below, one TCR beta chain is given with its context. Its antigen is currently unknown. One end of the junction does not line up with germline, which may come from a read error. Other nucleotide sequences from this sample produce the same CDR3. The time point is: baseline pretreatment blood. The treatment denotes: 15 Gy SBRT to primary tumor, nephrectomy 4 weeks later. The repertoire was sequenced with immunoSEQ multiplex PCR; TCRdb's copy has only in-frame clones and lacks some. In the table there are roughly 100,000 clones, 82% of which are singletons. Germline V gene lookup returns CDR1 SQVTM and CDR2 ANQGSEA. This CDR3 region has 19 residues. The data were taken from a study of radiation and T cells in renal cell carcinoma. About the research overall: Nephrectomy followed 15 Gy stereotactic body radiation by 4 weeks.

Study observations and caveats: Without pretreatment biopsies, baseline tumor clonotype presence was undetermined. Top tumor clonotypes rose in blood 2 weeks post-radiation, then contracted.

The chain joins TRBV29-1 to TRBJ1-4; TRBD1 is a possible D gene (6 bases). The receptor's source is a man between 60 and 75 years old with renal cell carcinoma. The material was blood, obtained from a patient whose treatment included radiotherapy and nephrectomy. CDR3 loop: CSVEDLGKGGVGANEKLFF. The CDR3 DNA sequence: TGCAGCGTTGAAGATCTGGGGAAGGGGGGCGTTGGAGCTAATGAAAAACTATTTTTT.